Below are 13 T cell receptor beta chains sequenced from a single sample in a study of cytomegalovirus exposure and HLA in healthy donors. Data came from immunoSEQ multiplex PCR; TCRdb stores just in-frame clones and leaves some out. The sample has approximately 200,000 clones; 88% are singletons. The sample consisted of PBMCs. These receptor sequences come from a young woman in good health and CMV-seronegative.

This clone was seen only once. The chain is built from TRBV9 and TRBJ2-7, with D perhaps matching TRBD2 (6 bases). V dropped 0 bases and J dropped 6 bases, with 13 bases sitting between them. The CDR3 extends over 14 amino acids. The germline CDR1 and CDR2 sequences are SGDLS and YYNGEE. CDR3 bases: TGTGCCAGCAGCGTAGGGGACTTCACGGGCGAGCAGTACTTC. Translated: CASSVGDFTGEQYF.

This clone was seen more than once but under ten times. The chain combines TRBV28 with TRBJ2-6, with 7 nucleotides matching TRBD1. CDR1 and CDR2 from the germline V gene are MDHEN and SYDVKM. The V and J ends lost 5 bases and 0 bases, in that order; junction bases with no gene match: 4. This CDR3 has 16 amino acids. The CDR3 coding sequence is TGTGCCAGCAGTAAGGGGGCCTTCTCTGGGGCCAACGTCCTGACTTTC. Protein sequence: CASSKGAFSGANVLTF.

V gene TRBV28 combines with J gene TRBJ2-7; the D gene is possibly TRBD2 (6 bases). The ends were cut back, 2 bases at V and 2 bases at J, with 13 bases in the middle. CDR3 length equals 15 residues. CDR1 is MDHEN, CDR2 SYDVKM, per germline. The CDR3 sequence is CASSLRLRDPYEQYF. In nucleotides, the CDR3 is TGTGCCAGCAGTTTAAGATTGCGGGACCCCTACGAGCAGTACTTC.

This clone was counted a single time. The chain joins TRBV5-6 to TRBJ2-1; 9 nucleotides match TRBD2. The CDR3 sequence is 15 residues long. V lost 2 bases to trimming and J lost 3 bases; unmatched junction nucleotides: 3. Germline V gives CDR1 SGHDT, CDR2 YYEEEE. The CDR3 spells CASSFSGSFYNEQFF. As DNA, the CDR3 is TGTGCCAGCAGCTTTAGCGGGAGTTTCTACAATGAGCAGTTCTTC.

This chain connects TRBV4-1 to TRBJ2-3; D is undetermined. This CDR3 comprises 12 residues. The V and J ends lost 3 bases and 6 bases respectively, with 7 bases between them. In germline, CDR1 is MGHRA, CDR2 YSYEKL. The DNA of the CDR3 is TGCGCCAGCAGCCACCTCCTGGATACGCAGTATTTT. It encodes CASSHLLDTQYF.

Only one count was recorded for this clone. The gene calls are TRBV13 and TRBJ2-3, with 12 bases that match TRBD2. Germline V gives CDR1 PRHDT, CDR2 FYEKMQ (reference sequence). This CDR3 contains 17 residues. V was pared by 5 bases and J by 3 bases, with 9 bases of the junction left unmatched. CDR3: CASSERLAGAPTDTQYF. CDR3 coding DNA: TGTGCCAGCAGCGAGCGACTAGCGGGAGCGCCAACAGATACGCAGTATTTT.

The rearrangement uses TRBV5-1 and TRBJ1-5; D might be TRBD1 (5 bases). The CDR3 spans 13 residues. Between the trimmed V and J ends, which lost 0 bases and 7 bases, there was a span of 8 bases. CDR1 is SGHRS, CDR2 YFSETQ, per germline. The CDR3 nucleotides are TGCGCCAGCAGCTTGGTGGGGCGCCAGCCCCAGCATTTT. Its protein is CASSLVGRQPQHF.

The J gene is TRBJ2-7, the V gene TRBV5-4; the D gene is possibly TRBD2 (6 bases). Per germline, CDR1 SGHNT and CDR2 YYREEE (reference sequence). The CDR3 sequence is 15 residues long. V was trimmed by 1 base and J by 5 bases, leaving 16 bases between them. CDR3 protein: CASSLWGEIMDEQYF. CDR3 DNA: TGTGCCAGCAGCTTGTGGGGGGAAATCATGGACGAGCAGTACTTC.

The chain has TRBV28 and TRBJ1-4; 9 nucleotides agree with TRBD1. CDR1 and CDR2 (germline): MDHEN, SYDVKM. The CDR3 length is 14 residues. The V and J ends lost 9 bases and 8 bases, in that order; junction bases with no gene match: 10. Here the CDR3 DNA reads TGTGCCAGTCTAAACCGGGACAGGGAGGAAAAACTGTTTTTT. Translated: CASLNRDREEKLFF.

The chain uses TRBV7-9 and TRBJ2-1, with D perhaps TRBD1 (6 bases). Germline CDR1 reads SEHNR; CDR2 reads FQNEAQ (reference sequence). V was pared by 5 bases and J by 6 bases, with 14 bases between. CDR3 size: 14 residues. The CDR3 spells CASSPQTGFNEQFF. The DNA of the CDR3 is TGTGCCAGCAGCCCCCAAACAGGGTTCAATGAGCAGTTCTTC.

The chain combines TRBV7-9 with TRBJ2-7; 8 positions agree with TRBD2. Trimming removed 4 bases from V and 1 base from J; junction bases left unmatched: 6. The CDR3 consists of 15 residues. In germline, CDR1 is SEHNR, CDR2 FQNEAQ (reference sequence). The CDR3 coding sequence is TGTGCCAGCAGCTCAGGACTAGCCCGATCCTACGAGCAGTACTTC. Its translation is CASSSGLARSYEQYF. Looking up the rest from reference TRBV7-9 and TRBJ2-7 gives the full variable domain: DTGVSQNPRHKITKRGQNVTFRCDPISEHNRLYWYRQTLGQGPEFLTYFQNEAQLEKSRLLSDRFSAERPKGSFSTLEIQRTEQGDSAMYLCASSSGLARSYEQYFGPGTRLTVT.

The chain joins TRBV6-1 to TRBJ2-4; D unresolved. The CDR3 sequence is 15 residues long. Germline lookup yields CDR1 MNHNS and CDR2 SASEGT. The V and J ends lost 4 bases and 0 bases respectively, with 10 bases between them. CDR3 protein: CASSVGTGAKNIQYF. In DNA, the CDR3 is TGTGCCAGCAGTGTTGGTACGGGAGCCAAAAACATTCAGTACTTC.

V usage is TRBV25-1 and J usage is TRBJ1-1; 9 nucleotides line up with TRBD1. With V trimmed by 7 bases and J by 1 base, 4 bases remained unmatched. CDR1 is MGHDK, CDR2 SYGVNS, per germline. CDR3 length: 14 amino acids. CDR3 DNA sequence: TGTGCCAGCACTCTACAGGGGGCGAACACTGAAGCTTTCTTT. Translating it yields CASTLQGANTEAFF.